This entry concerns a single TCR beta chain. All enrollees were roughly 18 to 95 years old and from about two dozen US areas. Grouping used clinical history reported by participants in a survey and questionnaire. This entry is derived from a study of blood T cell repertoires in COVID-19. Across the study: The origin of the acute and convalescent COVID-19 samples was the United States, Italy and Spain.

The CDR3 is made up of 13 amino acids. Trimming shortened V by 0 bases and J by 9 bases, and 10 bases separated the two germline ends. CDR1 is SGDLS, CDR2 YYNGEE, per germline. Original data processing: Using reference gene primer amplification, nucleated cell counts were estimated. Repertoires were generated with immunoSEQ multiplex PCR, while TCRdb's copy carries only in-frame clones and drops some. V and J calls and clone size are as listed in that table; D and trimming were resolved from the DNA. The repertoire has about 180,000 clones, 80% to 90% of them found once; the top ten carry roughly 2.4%.

This TCR came from a middle-aged woman with acute COVID-19. The sample taken for sequencing was PBMCs or T cells enriched from blood (not recorded which). The genes are TRBV9 and TRBJ2-4, with TRBD1 as a possible D gene (5 bases). The DNA of the CDR3 is TGTGCCAGCAGCGTAGTCGGTCAGGGCATTCAGTACTTC. It codes for CASSVVGQGIQYF.